Each of the 16 T cell receptor beta chains below was sequenced from the same sample in a study of blood T cell repertoires in COVID-19. The protocol was immunoSEQ multiplex PCR, while the TCRdb copy is restricted to in-frame clones and leaves out a portion. Here the sample spans 55,000 to 65,000 clones, around 90% being singletons. Sequenced material: peripheral blood. These receptors came from a man aged 60-69 years with acute or convalescent COVID-19.

The chain recombines TRBV28 with TRBJ1-2; TRBD1 agrees at 11 bases. There are 14 residues in the CDR3. The V and J ends lost 5 bases and 7 bases, in that order; junction bases with no gene match: 6. CDR1 and CDR2 from the germline V gene are MDHEN and SYDVKM. DNA of the CDR3: TGTGCCAGCAGTGTCCTCGGACAGGGGGCTGGCTACACCTTC. It specifies CASSVLGQGAGYTF.

The CDR3 region is CASSAPSRLSSGANVLTF. The CDR3 DNA reads TGTGCCAGCAGCGCTCCCTCCCGTCTTAGCTCTGGGGCCAACGTCCTGACTTTC. This sequence joins TRBV9 and TRBJ2-6; D is ambiguous. CDR3 length equals 18 residues. Trimming took 3 bases from V and 0 from J, leaving 16 bases between them. The germline gives CDR1 SGDLS, CDR2 YYNGEE.

The J gene is TRBJ2-2, the V gene TRBV30, with 9 bases lining up with TRBD1. CDR1 is GTSNPN and CDR2 is SVGIG in the germline V gene (reference sequence). V shed 5 bases and J 0 bases; nucleotides not matched to a gene: 4. The CDR3 length is 15 residues. DNA of the CDR3: TGTGCCTGGGACCGGGACAGGGCGAACACCGGGGAGCTGTTTTTT. Translated, it gives CAWDRDRANTGELFF.

V gene TRBV30 combines with J gene TRBJ1-2; D not resolved. Trimming took off 3 bases at V and 8 bases at J, with 25 bases between the two ends. Germline CDR1 GTSNPN, CDR2 SVGIG (reference sequence). The CDR3 totals 16 residues. The CDR3 nucleotides read TGTGCCTGGAGCCTCCGGAGGACTGTCGGGGTGCGCGGCTACACCTTC. Protein: CAWSLRRTVGVRGYTF.

V is TRBV30 and J is TRBJ2-7, with 7 bases lining up with TRBD1. Germline-derived CDR1 and CDR2 are GTSNPN and SVGIG (reference sequence). V gave up 1 base and J gave up 4 bases; unmatched junction bases: 4. There are 13 residues in the CDR3. As DNA, the CDR3 is TGTGCCTGGAGTGGGGGCAGGGGGTACGAGCAGTACTTC. It specifies CAWSGGRGYEQYF.

V is TRBV11-3 and J is TRBJ2-7; tentatively, D is TRBD2 (7 bases). This CDR3 has 15 residues. Germline CDR1 SGHNT, CDR2 YENEEA. Trimming stripped 4 bases from V and 5 bases from J, with 18 bases between. CDR3 residues: CASSSRGGVGNEQYF. The CDR3 DNA sequence: TGTGCCAGCAGCTCCCGAGGGGGGGTTGGGAACGAGCAGTACTTC.

The chain employs TRBV11-1 and TRBJ2-3, with no clear D. The CDR3 consists of 14 residues. Germline V gene data show CDR1 as SGHAT and CDR2 as FQDESV (reference sequence). Between the trimmed V and J ends, which lost 5 bases and 5 bases, there was a span of 14 bases. This CDR3 reads CASSLVTYGDTQYF. The CDR3 region has the DNA TGTGCCAGCAGCCTAGTTACGTACGGAGATACGCAGTATTTT.

V and J are TRBV24-1 and TRBJ1-2; D is possibly TRBD1 (6 bases). Trimming shortened V by 3 bases and J by 8 bases, and 15 bases separated the two germline ends. Germline assignment: CDR1 KGHDR and CDR2 SFDVKD. The CDR3 length is 14 residues. CDR3 residues: CATSDTDSSRGYTF. The CDR3 DNA is TGTGCCACCAGTGATACGGACAGTTCTCGGGGCTACACCTTC.

The chain employs TRBV25-1 and TRBJ1-2; D uncertain. The germline V gene has CDR1 MGHDK and CDR2 SYGVNS. This CDR3 spans 14 amino acids. V was trimmed by 3 bases and J by 4 bases, leaving 12 bases between them. CDR3 in DNA: TGTGCCAGCAGTGAGTCTACTGAAGTCTATGGCTACACCTTC. Protein: CASSESTEVYGYTF.

This chain uses TRBV7-8 with TRBJ2-5, with D perhaps matching TRBD2 (5 bases). Trimming took 8 bases from V and 5 from J, leaving 24 bases between them. The CDR3 covers 16 residues. CDR1 SGHVS and CDR2 FQNEAQ come from the germline V gene. The chain's CDR3 is CASLFMGSGGGETQYF. In nucleotides, the CDR3 is TGTGCCAGCCTCTTTATGGGGAGCGGAGGCGGGGAGACCCAGTACTTC.

This sequence joins TRBV5-5 and TRBJ2-2; D might be TRBD1 (5 bases). The CDR3 consists of 14 residues. The germline V gene has CDR1 SGHKS and CDR2 YYEKEE (reference sequence). V gave up 7 bases and J gave up 2 bases, with 12 bases separating them. The CDR3 sequence: CASVKGQNTGELFF. The CDR3 DNA reads as TGTGCCAGCGTAAAGGGGCAAAACACCGGGGAGCTGTTTTTT.

This chain connects TRBV6-5 to TRBJ2-3; 7 bases match TRBD2. From germline, CDR1 is MNHEY and CDR2 SVGAGI. The CDR3 extends over 14 amino acids. After removal of 2 bases from V and 1 base from J, the junction contained 0 bases not matched to a gene. CDR3 sequence: CASSYGGGTDTQYF. Written as DNA, the CDR3 is TGTGCCAGCAGTTACGGGGGGGGCACAGATACGCAGTATTTT.

The V call is TRBV13, the J call TRBJ2-3; 8 bases fit TRBD2. Trimming at V came to 4 bases and at J to 2 bases, leaving 8 bases not matched to a gene. This CDR3 is 16 amino acids long. Per germline, CDR1 PRHDT and CDR2 FYEKMQ (reference sequence). The CDR3, as DNA: TGTGCCAGCAGCTCCCTACTAGCGGAGTCCACAGATACGCAGTATTTT. Amino acids: CASSSLLAESTDTQYF.

The chain joins TRBV24-1 to TRBJ2-5; 8 nucleotides match TRBD1. V lost 4 bases to trimming and J lost 0 bases; unmatched junction nucleotides: 3. CDR1 is KGHDR and CDR2 is SFDVKD in the germline V gene. The CDR3 sequence is 15 residues long. The CDR3 DNA reads as TGTGCCACCAGTGAGGGACAGGAGCACCAAGAGACCCAGTACTTC. Protein sequence: CATSEGQEHQETQYF.

The V call is TRBV5-1, the J call TRBJ1-5, with 9 bases aligning to TRBD1. V trimming: 4 bases; J trimming: 5 bases; junction bases outside the gene matches: 4. In germline, CDR1 is SGHRS, CDR2 YFSETQ. This CDR3 contains 14 residues. CDR3 sequence (DNA): TGCGCCAGCAGCGAGGGACAGGGAGATCAGCCCCAGCATTTT. Translation: CASSEGQGDQPQHF.

This chain uses TRBV5-1 with TRBJ2-5, with TRBD1 matching over 7 bases. The CDR3 sequence is 14 residues long. The germline CDR1 and CDR2 sequences are SGHRS and YFSETQ. The trim removed 2 bases at V and 1 base at J, leaving 2 bases unmatched. CDR3 sequence (DNA): TGCGCCAGCAGCTTTCGACAGGGCCAAGAGACCCAGTACTTC. Translating gives CASSFRQGQETQYF.